The entry that follows covers one T cell receptor (beta chain) sequence. Trimming at V came to 4 bases and at J to 5 bases, leaving 7 bases not matched to a gene. The CDR3 has 16 amino acids. In germline, CDR1 is MNHEY, CDR2 SVGEGT. This entry is derived from a study of blood T cell repertoires in COVID-19. On the study more broadly: Donors in the United States, Italy and Spain gave samples during acute or convalescent COVID-19.

Source study methods: Using reference gene primer amplification, nucleated cell counts were estimated. The repertoire was sequenced with immunoSEQ multiplex PCR; TCRdb's copy has only in-frame clones and lacks some. The DNA was the basis for D and trimming; V, J and clone size are from that table. Of approximately 250,000 clones in the sample, 75% to 95% were seen once. The origin of this receptor is a man between 35 and 55 years old who had been exposed to COVID-19. Input material: PBMCs or T cells enriched from blood (not recorded which). V usage is TRBV6-2 or TRBV6-3 and J usage is TRBJ2-3, with 12 bases matching TRBD2. The CDR3 coding sequence is TGTGCCAGCAGTTCGGGACTAGCGGGTTCTATAGATACGCAGTATTTT. Amino acid sequence: CASSSGLAGSIDTQYF.